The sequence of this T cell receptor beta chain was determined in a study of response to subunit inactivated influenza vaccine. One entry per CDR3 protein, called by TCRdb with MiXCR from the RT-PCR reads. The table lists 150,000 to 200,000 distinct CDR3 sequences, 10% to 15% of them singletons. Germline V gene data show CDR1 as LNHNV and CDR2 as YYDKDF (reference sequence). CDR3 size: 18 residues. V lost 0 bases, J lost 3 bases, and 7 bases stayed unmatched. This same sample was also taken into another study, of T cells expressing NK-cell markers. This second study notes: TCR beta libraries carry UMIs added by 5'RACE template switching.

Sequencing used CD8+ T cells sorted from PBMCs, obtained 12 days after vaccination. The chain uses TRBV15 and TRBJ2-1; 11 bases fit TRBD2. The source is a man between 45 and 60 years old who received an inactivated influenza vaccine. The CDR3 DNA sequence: TGTGCCACCAGCAGAGATAGAGAACTAGCGGGGGACTACAATGAGCAGTTCTTC. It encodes CATSRDRELAGDYNEQFF.